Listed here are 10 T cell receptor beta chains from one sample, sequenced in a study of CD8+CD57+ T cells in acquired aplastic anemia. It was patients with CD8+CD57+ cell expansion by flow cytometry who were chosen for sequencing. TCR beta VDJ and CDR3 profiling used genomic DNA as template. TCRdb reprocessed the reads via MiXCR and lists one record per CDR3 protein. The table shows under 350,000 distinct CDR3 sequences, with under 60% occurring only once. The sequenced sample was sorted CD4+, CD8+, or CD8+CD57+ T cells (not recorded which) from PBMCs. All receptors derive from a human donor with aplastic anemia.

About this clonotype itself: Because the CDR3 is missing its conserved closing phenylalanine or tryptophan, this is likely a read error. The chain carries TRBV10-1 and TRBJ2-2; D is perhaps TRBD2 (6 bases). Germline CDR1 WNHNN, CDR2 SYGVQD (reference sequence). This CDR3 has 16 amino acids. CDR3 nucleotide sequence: TGCGCCAGCGGTGAGTCCAGTGGCAGGGAGGCCGGGGAGCTGTTTTCT. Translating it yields CASGESSGREAGELFS.

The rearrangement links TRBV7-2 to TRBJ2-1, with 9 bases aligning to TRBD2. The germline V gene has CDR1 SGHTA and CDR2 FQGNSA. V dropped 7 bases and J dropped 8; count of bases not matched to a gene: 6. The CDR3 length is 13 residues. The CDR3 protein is CASTAGGLDEQFF. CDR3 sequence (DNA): TGTGCCAGCACCGCGGGGGGGCTGGATGAGCAGTTCTTC.

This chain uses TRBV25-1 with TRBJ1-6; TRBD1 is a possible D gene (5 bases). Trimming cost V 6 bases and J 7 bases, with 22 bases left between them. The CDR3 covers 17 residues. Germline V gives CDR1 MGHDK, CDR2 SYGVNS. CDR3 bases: TGTGCCAGCAGGACTACTGAAACAGGCCGCCCAAATTCACCCCTCCACTTT. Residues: CASRTTETGRPNSPLHF. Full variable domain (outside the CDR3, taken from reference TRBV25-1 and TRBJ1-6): EADIYQTPRYLVIGTGKKITLECSQTMGHDKMYWYQQDPGMELHLIHYSYGVNSTEKGDLSSESTVSRIRTEHFPLTLESARPSHTSQYLCASRTTETGRPNSPLHFGNGTRLTVT.

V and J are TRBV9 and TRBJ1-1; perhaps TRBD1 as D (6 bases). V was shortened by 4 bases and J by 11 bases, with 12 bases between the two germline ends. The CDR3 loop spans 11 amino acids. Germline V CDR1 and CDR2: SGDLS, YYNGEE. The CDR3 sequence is CASSFWGHAFF. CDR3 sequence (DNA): TGTGCCAGCAGCTTCTGGGGGCACGCTTTCTTT.

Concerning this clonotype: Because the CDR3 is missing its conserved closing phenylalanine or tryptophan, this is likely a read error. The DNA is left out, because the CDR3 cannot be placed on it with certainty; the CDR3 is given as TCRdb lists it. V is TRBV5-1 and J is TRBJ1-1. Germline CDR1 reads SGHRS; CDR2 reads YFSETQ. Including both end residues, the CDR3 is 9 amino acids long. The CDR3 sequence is CASSLPLIK.

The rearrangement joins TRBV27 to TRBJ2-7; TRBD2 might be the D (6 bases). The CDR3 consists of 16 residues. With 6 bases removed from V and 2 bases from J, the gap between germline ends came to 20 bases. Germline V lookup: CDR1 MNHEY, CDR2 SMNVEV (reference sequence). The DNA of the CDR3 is TGTGCCAGCAGCCGCGTCGCTGGGAGGAGCACCTACGAGCAGTACTTC. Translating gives CASSRVAGRSTYEQYF.

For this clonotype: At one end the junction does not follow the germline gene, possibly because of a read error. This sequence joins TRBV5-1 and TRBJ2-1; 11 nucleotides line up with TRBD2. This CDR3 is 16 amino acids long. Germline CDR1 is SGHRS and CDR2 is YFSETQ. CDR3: CASRLSGGAGRNGQFF. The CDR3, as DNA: TGCGCCAGCAGACTTAGCGGGGGGGCCGGGAGGAATGGGCAGTTCTTC.

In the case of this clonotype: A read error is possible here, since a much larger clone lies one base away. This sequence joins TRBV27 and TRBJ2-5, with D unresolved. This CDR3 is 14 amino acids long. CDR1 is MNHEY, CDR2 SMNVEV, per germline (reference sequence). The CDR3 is CTSSLWNSQETQYF. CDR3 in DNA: TGTACCAGCAGTTTGTGGAACAGCCAAGAGACCCAGTACTTC.

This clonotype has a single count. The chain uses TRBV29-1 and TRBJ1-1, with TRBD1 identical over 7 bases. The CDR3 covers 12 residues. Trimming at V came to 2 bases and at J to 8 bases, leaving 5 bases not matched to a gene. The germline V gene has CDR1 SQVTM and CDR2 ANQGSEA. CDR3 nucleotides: TGCAGCGTTGAACCCGGACAGGTCGAAGCTTTCTTT. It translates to CSVEPGQVEAFF.

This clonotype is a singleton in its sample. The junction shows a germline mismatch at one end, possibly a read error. The CDR3 here is CASSLAARNTEALF. The DNA for the CDR3 is TGCGCCAGCAGCTTGGCCGCCAGGAACACTGAAGCTCTCTTT. The chain uses TRBV5-1 and TRBJ1-1; D is unclear. CDR3 size: 14 residues. Germline V CDR1 and CDR2: SGHRS, YFSETQ.